This T cell receptor (beta chain) was found in a study of monozygotic twins with inflammatory bowel disease. Study findings and constraints: Clonotype overlap with others was lower in IBD patients than in healthy twins, a difference that was greatest with disease activity.

Notes on this clonotype: Antigen unknown.

Per germline, CDR1 LNHDA and CDR2 SQIVND (reference sequence). This CDR3 spans 12 amino acids. TCRdb processed the 5' RACE reads again and assigns one entry to each CDR3 protein, with no DNA. Listed are over 150,000 distinct CDR3 sequences; 2.8% falls within the top ten. The V and J genes are TRBV19 and TRBJ2-7. Sequenced material: blood. This TCR derives from a human donor with ulcerative colitis or Crohn's disease, or a healthy co-twin of an affected twin (not recorded which). The CDR3 region is CASSTAGVEQYF.